The rows below give T cell receptor beta chains drawn from one sample of a study of STAT5B mutations in CD4+ large granular lymphocyte leukemia. Sequencing was performed with immunoSEQ multiplex PCR; in TCRdb, only in-frame clones are kept and a portion is missing. The sample carries tens of thousands of clones, around 80% recorded once. Sequenced sample: CD4+ T cells from blood buffy coats. Every receptor here comes from a human donor in good health. CDR3s include the opening cysteine and the closing phenylalanine or tryptophan. A D gene is named only where the DNA matches it firmly. Size is omitted from some rows. Given values are once, few, many or a class for expanded clones.

d_gene	abundance	v_gene	j_gene	CDR3nt	CDR3aa
-	-	TRBV2	TRBJ1-5	TGTGCCAGCAGCATGGAAGGGGGGAGTGGCAATCAGCCCCAGCATTTT	CASSMEGGSGNQPQHF
-	once	TRBV5-1	TRBJ1-3	TGCGCCAGCAGCTTGCCAACAGGTGCTGGAAACACCATATATTTT	CASSLPTGAGNTIYF
-	once	TRBV4-1	TRBJ2-6	TGCGCCAGCAGCCAAGCGGACATGGGCTTCTCTGGGGCCAACGTCCTGACTTTC	CASSQADMGFSGANVLTF
-	-	TRBV5-6	TRBJ1-5	TGTGCCAGCAGCTCCCCAAATCAGCCCCAGCATTTT	CASSSPNQPQHF
TRBD2	once	TRBV7-8	TRBJ2-2	TGTGCCAGCAGCCCCGGACTAGTCTTCGCCGGGGAGCTGTTTTTT	CASSPGLVFAGELFF
-	-	TRBV28	TRBJ2-6	TGTGCCAGCAGTCAGACACTATCTAGCTCTGGGGCCAACGTCCTGACTTTC	CASSQTLSSSGANVLTF
-	-	TRBV29-1	TRBJ1-1	TGCAGCGTTGAGGCAGGCCCAGGCACTGAAGCTTTCTTT	CSVEAGPGTEAFF
-	-	TRBV11-3	TRBJ1-1	TGTGCCAGCAGCCTCAATGGGGTTAATGAAGCTTTCTTT	CASSLNGVNEAFF
TRBD2	-	TRBV23-1	TRBJ2-1	TGCGCCAGCAGTCTCGAGGCGGGAGGGCCTAATGAGCAGTTCTTC	CASSLEAGGPNEQFF
TRBD2	-	TRBV7-2	TRBJ2-1	TGTGCCAGCAGCTTTACCGGGACTAGCGGGGGCCCTTACAATGAGCAGTTCTTC	CASSFTGTSGGPYNEQFF
-	-	TRBV2	TRBJ2-3	TGTGCCAGCAATCGCGGGATCGGCGCAGATACGCAGTATTTT	CASNRGIGADTQYF
-	-	TRBV29-1	TRBJ2-4	TGCAGCGTTGAGGCAGGCCAAAACATTCAGTACTTC	CSVEAGQNIQYF
-	-	TRBV5-8	TRBJ2-3	TGTGCCAGCAGCTACCCGGGACTTTTAAGCACAGATACGCAGTATTTT	CASSYPGLLSTDTQYF
TRBD1	-	TRBV5-5	TRBJ1-2	TGTGCCAGCAGCGGGACAGGGGGCGCGGGCTACACCTTC	CASSGTGGAGYTF
TRBD1	-	TRBV7-2	TRBJ2-3	TGTGCCAGCAGCCTGACAGGGGGTCTAGATACGCAGTATTTT	CASSLTGGLDTQYF
-	once	TRBV30	TRBJ1-6	TGTGCCTGGAGTCTAGGTTTAAATTCACCCCTCCACTTT	CAWSLGLNSPLHF
-	-	TRBV29-1	TRBJ2-5	TGCAGCGTTAGGTCTGCTTTGGACCAAGAGACCCAGTACTTC	CSVRSALDQETQYF
-	once	TRBV11-3	TRBJ2-5	TGTGCCAGCAGCAGGGACACACAAGAGACCCAGTACTTC	CASSRDTQETQYF
TRBD1	-	TRBV7-6	TRBJ1-1	TGTGCCAGCAGCTCTCAGGGACAGGGGGCCACTGAAGCTTTCTTT	CASSSQGQGATEAFF
-	-	TRBV6-6	TRBJ2-3	TGTGCCAGCAGTTACTCGCGCGCCACCCTGGATACGCAGTATTTT	CASSYSRATLDTQYF
-	-	TRBV6-1	TRBJ1-5	TGTGCCAGCATCCGGGACCTCTATAGCAATCAGCCCCAGCATTTT	CASIRDLYSNQPQHF
-	-	TRBV7-2	TRBJ1-1	TGTGCCAGCAGCTTAGGACAGCCGAACACTGAAGCTTTCTTT	CASSLGQPNTEAFF